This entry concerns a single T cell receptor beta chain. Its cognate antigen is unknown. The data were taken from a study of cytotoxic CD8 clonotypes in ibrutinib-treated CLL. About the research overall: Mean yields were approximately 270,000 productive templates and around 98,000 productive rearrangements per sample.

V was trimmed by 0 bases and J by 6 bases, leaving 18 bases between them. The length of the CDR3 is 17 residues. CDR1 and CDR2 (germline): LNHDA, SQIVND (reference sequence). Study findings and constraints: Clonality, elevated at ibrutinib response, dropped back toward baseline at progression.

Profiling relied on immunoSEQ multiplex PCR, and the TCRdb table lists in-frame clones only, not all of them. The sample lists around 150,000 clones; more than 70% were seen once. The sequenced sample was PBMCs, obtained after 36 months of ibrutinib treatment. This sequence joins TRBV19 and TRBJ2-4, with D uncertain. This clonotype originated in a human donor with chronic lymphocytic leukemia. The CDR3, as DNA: TGTGCCAGTAGTATAGATTACTCTACGAGGATTGGAAACATTCAGTACTTC. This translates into CASSIDYSTRIGNIQYF.